The 18 T cell receptor beta chains listed next were all sequenced from one sample in a study of CD8 T cells in Susac syndrome (dated by TCRdb to between 2018 and 2021). Libraries were constructed by the immunoSEQ multiplex PCR assay. RNA was extracted with the RNeasy kit and about 0.5 to 1 ug was reverse transcribed using random hexamers. TCRdb ran its own pipeline on the public reads, namely fastp trimming at Q25 and MiXCR clone calling, and kept in-frame beta chains. All rows with the same CDR3 protein become a single entry with the most common DNA and genes. The sample table shows 160,000 or so distinct CDR3 sequences, and around 94% are seen once. Clones ranked in the top ten supply 0.075% to 0.095% of the sample. The sequencing input was CD4+ T cells from PBMCs. These receptors all stem from a human donor with multiple sclerosis.

The rearrangement joins TRBV5-4 to TRBJ2-7, with a weak D call TRBD1 (5 bases). This CDR3 comprises 15 residues. The germline V gene has CDR1 SGHNT and CDR2 YYREEE (reference sequence). The V and J ends lost 0 bases and 3 bases respectively, with 13 bases between them. The DNA for the CDR3 is TGTGCCAGCAGCTTGGGGACAAGGCCCGACTACGAGCAGTACTTC. It codes for CASSLGTRPDYEQYF. The complete variable domain, with remaining parts taken from reference TRBV5-4 and TRBJ2-7, reads ETGVTQSPTHLIKTRGQQVTLRCSSQSGHNTVSWYQQALGQGPQFIFQYYREEENGRGNFPPRFSGLQFPNYSSELNVNALELDDSALYLCASSLGTRPDYEQYFGPGTRLTVT.

The chain joins TRBV6-5 to TRBJ2-2, with D possibly matching TRBD2 (5 bases). Trimming left V 0 bases short and J 13 bases short, with 15 bases between. This CDR3 has 14 amino acids. CDR1 is MNHEY, CDR2 SVGAGI, per germline. CDR3 amino acids: CASSYSRILLGLFF. The DNA of the CDR3 is TGTGCCAGCAGTTACTCGAGAATTTTACTAGGGCTGTTTTTT.

This rearrangement joins TRBV12-3 or TRBV12-4 to TRBJ2-1, with D perhaps TRBD1 (5 bases). This CDR3 is 16 amino acids long. Trimming removed 5 bases from V and 2 bases from J, with 16 bases in between. DNA of the CDR3: TGTGCCAGCAGTCCCGACAGCTATTGGACCTACAATGAGCAGTTCTTC. Translating it yields CASSPDSYWTYNEQFF.

This chain connects TRBV9 to TRBJ2-5; D uncertain. This CDR3 comprises 12 residues. Germline CDR1 is SGDLS and CDR2 is YYNGEE. Trimming removed 3 bases at V and 1 base at J, with 4 bases between. CDR3 protein: CASSAGQETQYF. In DNA form, the CDR3 reads TGTGCCAGCAGCGCCGGCCAAGAGACCCAGTACTTC.

This clonotype was found once. The CDR3 bases are TGTGCCAGCAGTTACTCCTTGGACCTGAGGATGGACGAGCAGTACTTC. Translated, it gives CASSYSLDLRMDEQYF. This rearrangement joins TRBV6-5 to TRBJ2-7; D is uncertain. The CDR3 consists of 16 residues. Trimming left V 0 bases short and J 5 bases short, with 17 bases between. Germline-derived CDR1 and CDR2 are MNHEY and SVGAGI.

CDR3 sequence reads: CAWRRTDISGANVLTF. The CDR3 nucleotides are TGTGCCTGGAGAAGGACAGACATCTCTGGGGCCAACGTCCTGACTTTC. V and J are TRBV30 and TRBJ2-6; a weak D match, TRBD1 (6 bases). The CDR3 length is 16 residues. V was shortened by 3 bases and J by 0 bases, with 12 bases between the two germline ends. Germline V gene sequence: CDR1 GTSNPN, CDR2 SVGIG (reference sequence). Full variable domain (missing parts from reference TRBV30 and TRBJ2-6): SQTIHQWPATLVQPVGSPLSLECTVEGTSNPNLYWYRQAAGRGLQLLFYSVGIGQISSEVPQNLSASRPQDRQFILSSKKLLLSDSGFYLCAWRRTDISGANVLTFGAGSRLTVL.

V gene TRBV24-1 combines with J gene TRBJ2-1; D not resolved. CDR1 is KGHDR and CDR2 is SFDVKD in the germline V gene. With 6 bases removed from V and 8 bases from J, the gap between germline ends came to 7 bases. The CDR3 extends over 11 amino acids. The CDR3 region has the DNA TGTGCCACCAGTAGTGGTTATGAGCAGTTCTTC. This encodes CATSSGYEQFF.

The rearrangement links TRBV19 to TRBJ1-1; 7 bases align to TRBD1. The V gene end was trimmed by 3 bases and the J gene end by 4 bases; junction bases not matched to a gene: 5. Germline CDR1 reads LNHDA; CDR2 reads SQIVND (reference sequence). The CDR3 runs to 14 residues. CDR3 DNA: TGTGCCAGTAGTATCCAGCAGGGGGTCACTGAAGCTTTCTTT. Amino acid sequence: CASSIQQGVTEAFF.

The rearrangement uses TRBV3-1 and TRBJ1-1, with 7 bases that match TRBD1. CDR1 and CDR2 from the germline V gene are LGHDT and YNNKEL (reference sequence). CDR3 length: 14 residues. After removal of 3 bases from V and 1 base from J, the junction contained 2 bases not matched to a gene. The CDR3 region has the DNA TGTGCCAGCAGCCAGGACAGGTGGAACACTGAAGCTTTCTTT. Translating gives CASSQDRWNTEAFF.

The count of this clonotype is one. This chain links TRBV18 with TRBJ2-2, with 7 bases aligning to TRBD2. The CDR3 is 15 amino acids. Germline CDR1 reads KGHSH; CDR2 reads LQKENI. The junction had 6 bases not matched to a gene; V was cut back by 6 bases and J by 2 bases. The CDR3: CASSLSGDNTGELFF. The CDR3 nucleotides are TGTGCCAGCTCCCTCAGCGGGGATAACACCGGGGAGCTGTTTTTT.

CDR3 DNA: TGTGCCAGTAGGATCGGAGAGACCCAGTACTTC. Amino acid sequence: CASRIGETQYF. The chain combines TRBV19 with TRBJ2-5; D unresolved. V shed 6 bases and J shed 4 bases, with 6 bases lying between them. This CDR3 region has 11 residues. In germline, CDR1 is LNHDA, CDR2 SQIVND (reference sequence).

The chain couples TRBV12-3 or TRBV12-4 to TRBJ2-7; TRBD2 matches at 12 bases. Trimming cost V 5 bases and J 3 bases; bases outside gene matches: 5. This CDR3 has 15 residues. The CDR3 protein is CASSVLAGGGYEQYF. In DNA form, the CDR3 reads TGTGCCAGCAGTGTTCTAGCGGGAGGGGGCTACGAGCAGTACTTC.

This clonotype was detected a few times. The rearrangement joins TRBV11-2 to TRBJ2-1; TRBD2 agrees at 9 bases. Per the germline V gene, CDR1 is SGHAT and CDR2 is FQNNGV. V lost 2 bases and J lost 6; bases outside the gene matches: 17. CDR3 length: 19 amino acids. Here the CDR3 DNA reads TGTGCCAGCAGCTTAAAACACCGCCGGACTTTGCGGGGGGGCAATGAGCAGTTCTTC. This translates into CASSLKHRRTLRGGNEQFF.

The CDR3 nucleotides read TGCGCCAGCAGCCAGGCTTTTCAGGGGCCCTACGAGCAGTACTTC. It translates to CASSQAFQGPYEQYF. The V and J genes are TRBV4-3 and TRBJ2-7; tentatively, D is TRBD1 (6 bases). The CDR3 spans 15 residues. From germline, CDR1 is LGHNA and CDR2 YSLEER. Trimming pared 3 bases from V and 2 bases from J, leaving 14 bases between.

This chain uses TRBV5-4 with TRBJ1-4; D is undetermined. The CDR3 length is 13 residues. The ends were cut back, 0 bases at V and 0 bases at J, with 0 bases in the middle. Germline assignment: CDR1 SGHNT and CDR2 YYREEE (reference sequence). The DNA of the CDR3 is TGTGCCAGCAGCTTGGCAACTAATGAAAAACTGTTTTTT. The encoded protein is CASSLATNEKLFF.

The chain is built from TRBV20-1 and TRBJ2-2, with D hard to call. V was pared by 5 bases and J by 4 bases, with 8 bases between. This CDR3 contains 12 residues. Germline lookup yields CDR1 DFQATT and CDR2 SNEGSKA (reference sequence). The CDR3 is CSAGYGTGELFF. The CDR3 nucleotides are TGCAGTGCTGGTTATGGCACCGGGGAGCTGTTTTTT.

The chain carries TRBV7-3 and TRBJ2-2, with 9 bases matching TRBD2. The CDR3 extends over 14 amino acids. The V gene end was trimmed by 6 bases and the J gene end by 3 bases; junction bases not matched to a gene: 2. Germline-derived CDR1 and CDR2 are SGHTA and FQGTGA. CDR3 sequence reads: CASRRLADTGELFF. The CDR3 DNA is TGTGCCAGCAGGAGACTAGCGGACACCGGGGAGCTGTTTTTT.

The chain recombines TRBV27 with TRBJ2-5; D uncertain. CDR1 is MNHEY, CDR2 SMNVEV, per germline (reference sequence). Deletions cut 2 bases from V and 2 bases from J, with 6 bases between. The CDR3 runs 13 residues. CDR3: CASSLRTQETQYF. Written as DNA, the CDR3 is TGTGCCAGCAGTTTACGGACGCAAGAGACCCAGTACTTC.